This passage covers 20 T cell receptor beta chains from one sample sequenced in a study of blood T cell repertoires in COVID-19. Assay used: immunoSEQ multiplex PCR; TCRdb lists only in-frame clones, some missing. The sample lists fewer than 500,000 clones, approximately 87% occurring once. Sequencing was performed on PBMCs or T cells enriched from blood (not recorded which). The source of these receptors is a man in his thirties or forties who had recovered from COVID-19.

Comments on this clone: Other DNA sequences in the sample encode the same CDR3. The V gene is TRBV2, the J gene TRBJ1-2; D possibly corresponds to TRBD1 (5 bases). Trimming removed 4 bases from V and 3 bases from J, with 9 bases in between. The germline V gene has CDR1 SNHLY and CDR2 FYNNEI. The CDR3 consists of 13 residues. This chain's CDR3 is CASSGDSDYGYTF. The DNA for the CDR3 is TGTGCCAGCAGTGGCGACAGCGACTATGGCTACACCTTC.

The chain has TRBV5-6 and TRBJ1-1; D may be TRBD1 (5 bases). Trimming cost V 1 base and J 4 bases, with 11 bases left between them. Looked up from germline, CDR1 is SGHDT and CDR2 is YYEEEE. This CDR3 has 14 residues. Here the CDR3 reads CASSLQGLSTEAFF. The CDR3 DNA is TGTGCCAGCAGCTTGCAGGGACTGAGCACTGAAGCTTTCTTT.

The chain joins TRBV13 to TRBJ2-3, with D possibly matching TRBD1 (5 bases). There are 15 residues in the CDR3. Trimming cost V 3 bases and J 3 bases, with 13 bases left between them. Germline assignment: CDR1 PRHDT and CDR2 FYEKMQ (reference sequence). The CDR3 nucleotides are TGTGCCAGCAGCTTCCCCTTAGGGGTAACAGATACGCAGTATTTT. Its translation is CASSFPLGVTDTQYF.

The sample holds one count of this clone. The chain recombines TRBV27 with TRBJ1-2; D gene uncertain. V was clipped by 5 bases and J by 2 bases, with 18 bases between them. The CDR3 runs 16 residues. Germline CDR1 MNHEY, CDR2 SMNVEV (reference sequence). Written as DNA, the CDR3 is TGTGCCAGCAGTCCCCTTGGAGACCTAAAAAACTATGGCTACACCTTC. It yields the protein CASSPLGDLKNYGYTF.

This clone showed up just a few times. The chain has TRBV30 and TRBJ2-4; D is possibly TRBD2 (6 bases). The CDR3 runs 12 residues. Germline values: CDR1 GTSNPN, CDR2 SVGIG (reference sequence). Deletions cut 2 bases from V and 9 bases from J, with 11 bases between. CDR3 nucleotides: TGTGCCTGGAGTTCCCGGGGAGGCATTCAGTACTTC. Protein product: CAWSSRGGIQYF.

This CDR3 reads CASSQDRGNEQFF. The CDR3 DNA reads as TGTGCCAGCAGTCAGGACAGGGGCAATGAGCAGTTCTTC. J is TRBJ2-1 and V is TRBV7-3, with 9 bases aligning to TRBD1. The CDR3 contains 13 residues. Per germline, CDR1 SGHTA and CDR2 FQGTGA. With V trimmed by 6 bases and J by 6 bases, 3 bases remained unmatched. Full variable domain (outside the CDR3, taken from reference TRBV7-3 and TRBJ2-1): GAGVSQTPSNKVTEKGKYVELRCDPISGHTALYWYRQSLGQGPEFLIYFQGTGAADDSGLPNDRFFAVRPEGSVSTLKIQRTERGDSAVYLCASSQDRGNEQFFGPGTRLTVL.

The chain recombines TRBV7-3 with TRBJ2-2, with 12 bases fitting TRBD1. Germline CDR1 reads SGHTA; CDR2 reads FQGTGA. This CDR3 is built from 18 residues. J was trimmed by 4 bases and V by 4 bases; bases with no gene match: 10. Written as DNA, the CDR3 is TGTGCCAGCAGCTCCACCGGGACAGGGGGCGAGGGCACCGGGGAGCTGTTTTTT. This gives the protein CASSSTGTGGEGTGELFF. The complete variable domain, with remaining parts taken from reference TRBV7-3 and TRBJ2-2, reads GAGVSQTPSNKVTEKGKYVELRCDPISGHTALYWYRQSLGQGPEFLIYFQGTGAADDSGLPNDRFFAVRPEGSVSTLKIQRTERGDSAVYLCASSSTGTGGEGTGELFFGEGSRLTVL.

J is TRBJ1-3 and V is TRBV7-2; D is unresolved. The V gene lost 5 bases and the J gene lost 2 bases, with 10 bases spanning the gap. In germline, CDR1 is SGHTA, CDR2 FQGNSA. CDR3 size: 14 residues. In DNA form, the CDR3 reads TGTGCCAGCAGCCGGAGTGACCCTGGAAACACCATATATTTT. Its protein is CASSRSDPGNTIYF. Full variable domain (remainder filled in from reference TRBV7-2 and TRBJ1-3): GAGVSQSPSNKVTEKGKDVELRCDPISGHTALYWYRQSLGQGLEFLIYFQGNSAPDKSGLPSDRFSAERTGGSVSTLTIQRTQQEDSAVYLCASSRSDPGNTIYFGEGSWLTVV.

V usage is TRBV9 and J usage is TRBJ1-3, with D perhaps TRBD1 (6 bases). This CDR3 has 15 residues. V lost 4 bases and J 3 bases, leaving 14 bases between the germline ends. The germline V gene has CDR1 SGDLS and CDR2 YYNGEE. The CDR3 is CASSLPGVSGNTIYF. The CDR3 DNA sequence: TGTGCCAGCAGCCTCCCAGGGGTTAGTGGAAACACCATATATTTT.

This chain connects TRBV19 to TRBJ2-6; D remains ambiguous. Germline CDR1 LNHDA, CDR2 SQIVND (reference sequence). The CDR3 extends over 16 amino acids. With 3 bases removed from V and 0 bases from J, the gap between germline ends came to 9 bases. CDR3 DNA: TGTGCCAGTAGTATGGTACTCCACTCTGGGGCCAACGTCCTGACTTTC. Amino acid sequence: CASSMVLHSGANVLTF.

This rearrangement joins TRBV6-5 to TRBJ2-7, with D perhaps matching TRBD1 (6 bases). CDR3 length: 15 amino acids. Trimming pared 10 bases from V and 1 base from J, leaving 20 bases between. Germline-derived CDR1 and CDR2 are MNHEY and SVGAGI. CDR3 sequence reads: CATKIESGQSYEQYF. CDR3 coding DNA: TGTGCCACCAAAATCGAGTCCGGACAGTCCTACGAGCAGTACTTC.

V usage is TRBV3-1 (or the pseudogene TRBV3-2) and J usage is TRBJ1-2, with 10 bases identical to TRBD1. CDR1 and CDR2 (germline): LGHDT, YNNKEL (reference sequence). J was trimmed by 3 bases and V by 4 bases; bases with no gene match: 5. The CDR3 spans 15 residues. CDR3 sequence: CASSPPGQGYYGYTF. CDR3 bases: TGTGCCAGCAGCCCCCCGGGACAGGGGTACTATGGCTACACCTTC.

The chain is built from TRBV27 and TRBJ1-4; 7 nucleotides line up with TRBD1. The germline CDR1 and CDR2 sequences are MNHEY and SMNVEV (reference sequence). The CDR3 runs 14 residues. With 6 bases clipped from V and 4 bases from J, the junction kept 5 bases outside the gene matches. The CDR3 reads CASRLGGYNEKLFF. The CDR3 DNA is TGTGCCAGCAGACTAGGGGGCTATAATGAAAAACTGTTTTTT.

The chain uses TRBV4-1 and TRBJ1-1, with D maybe TRBD1 (5 bases). The CDR3 covers 14 residues. V lost 4 bases, J lost 4 bases, and 13 bases lay in between. Germline V lookup: CDR1 MGHRA, CDR2 YSYEKL. The CDR3 DNA reads as TGCGCCAGCAGCCTAAGATCCGGGGGCACTGAAGCTTTCTTT. It yields the protein CASSLRSGGTEAFF.

This clone was detected only once. The CDR3 loop reads CAWTYGGGTYEQYF. Written as DNA, the CDR3 is TGTGCCTGGACCTACGGCGGCGGGACCTACGAGCAGTACTTC. This rearrangement joins TRBV30 to TRBJ2-7; possibly TRBD2 for D (6 bases). Per the germline V gene, CDR1 is GTSNPN and CDR2 is SVGIG (reference sequence). V lost 4 bases and J lost 2, with 15 bases in between. The CDR3 is made up of 14 amino acids. The full variable domain, in which reference TRBV30 and TRBJ2-7 provide the parts outside the CDR3, is SQTIHQWPATLVQPVGSPLSLECTVEGTSNPNLYWYRQAAGRGLQLLFYSVGIGQISSEVPQNLSASRPQDRQFILSSKKLLLSDSGFYLCAWTYGGGTYEQYFGPGTRLTVT.

The chain combines TRBV4-3 with TRBJ2-7; 8 positions agree with TRBD2. Germline loops: CDR1 LGHNA, CDR2 YSLEER. This CDR3 contains 16 residues. Trimming cost V 5 bases and J 1 base; bases outside gene matches: 10. CDR3 residues: CASSEAAGGYSYEQYF. CDR3 in DNA: TGCGCCAGCAGCGAAGCGGCGGGGGGATATTCCTACGAGCAGTACTTC.

The chain couples TRBV10-3 to TRBJ1-3, with no clear D. The CDR3 runs 13 residues. Germline CDR1 ENHRY, CDR2 SYGVKD. V lost 10 bases to trimming and J lost 0 bases, with 10 bases between them. Here the CDR3 reads CATTGISGNTIYF. The CDR3 DNA is TGTGCCACGACGGGGATCTCTGGAAACACCATATATTTT.

The chain combines TRBV9 with TRBJ2-1; maybe TRBD1 (6 bases). This CDR3 comprises 15 residues. Between the trimmed V and J ends, which lost 0 bases and 1 base, there was a span of 8 bases. Germline V lookup: CDR1 SGDLS, CDR2 YYNGEE. CDR3 DNA sequence: TGTGCCAGCAGCGTAGCGGGGACATCCTACAATGAGCAGTTCTTC. The encoded protein is CASSVAGTSYNEQFF.

The chain is built from TRBV13 and TRBJ1-5; D unresolved. V was shortened by 2 bases and J by 2 bases, with 4 bases between the two germline ends. Germline CDR1 PRHDT, CDR2 FYEKMQ (reference sequence). The CDR3 is 13 residues long. DNA for the CDR3: TGTGCCAGCAGCTTACGTGGCAATCAGCCCCAGCATTTT. Amino acids: CASSLRGNQPQHF.

The gene calls are TRBV9 and TRBJ1-4, with 7 positions matching TRBD1. The CDR3 contains 15 residues. Per germline, CDR1 SGDLS and CDR2 YYNGEE. V lost 5 bases to trimming and J lost 0 bases; unmatched junction nucleotides: 4. DNA for the CDR3: TGTGCCAGCAGAACAGGGGACTCAACTAATGAAAAACTGTTTTTT. The encoded protein is CASRTGDSTNEKLFF.